This T cell receptor (beta chain) was recovered during a study of T-cell reconstitution after alpha-beta-depleted transplantation in children. Study-level results: T-cell counts and diversity at one year post-transplant came mainly from newly produced T cells. Surviving recipient T cells and thymic progenitors underlay high day-60 TCRbeta diversity in some patients. Several hundred rapidly expanded clones from non-depleted graft cells reportedly supplied alpha-beta T cells about two months post-transplant.

Using unique molecular identifiers, the investigators prepared the TCRbeta library. TCRdb fed the PCR reads into MiXCR, producing one record per CDR3 protein. The repertoire has 280,000 or so distinct CDR3 sequences, 9.5% to 13% of them found once; the top ten carry around 22%. This clonotype was recorded at least ten times. The antigen is undetermined. V lost 4 bases, J lost 3 bases, and 13 bases lay in between. CDR1 and CDR2 from the germline V gene are SGHRS and YFSETQ. There are 14 residues in the CDR3. Source: peripheral blood, taken 180 days after TCRalphabeta/CD19-depleted stem cell transplant. This receptor was taken from a male patient between 2 and 15 years old who had a stem cell transplant for chronic granulomatous disease, so the T cells may come from the graft donor. J is TRBJ2-5 and V is TRBV5-1; TRBD1 is a possible D gene (6 bases). As DNA, the CDR3 is TGCGCCAGCAGCAAGAGGACAGCCGAAGAGACCCAGTACTTC. Translating gives CASSKRTAEETQYF.